This T cell receptor beta chain was sequenced during a study of blood T cell repertoires in COVID-19. In the study overall: Acute-phase and convalescent COVID-19 samples originated in the United States, Italy and Spain. The cDNA or gDNA used as material had been derived from T cells, B-cell-depleted T cells, or PBMCs.

V gave up 2 bases and J gave up 2 bases, with 12 bases separating them. The CDR3 runs to 15 residues. Germline CDR1 and CDR2: SGHTA and FQGNSA. Authors' analysis steps: For nucleated cells, counts were estimated from reference gene primer amplification. Sequenced by immunoSEQ multiplex PCR; TCRdb stores in-frame clones only, minus some. The V and J calls and clone size are taken from that table; D and trimming were inferred from the DNA. The repertoire consists of roughly 200,000 clones, with approximately 87% occurring once and the leading ten covering approximately 6.2%. The chain joins TRBV7-2 to TRBJ1-1; D possibly corresponds to TRBD1 (6 bases). The sequenced sample consisted of peripheral blood. This clonotype originated in a man in his 60s who had recovered from COVID-19. The CDR3 here is CASSLNRQVNTEAFF. CDR3 sequence (DNA): TGTGCCAGCAGCTTAAATCGACAGGTAAACACTGAAGCTTTCTTT.